Listed below are T cell receptor beta chains from one sample, sequenced in a study of blood T cell repertoires in COVID-19. TCRdb keeps only in-frame clones here, not all; method: immunoSEQ multiplex PCR. The table includes over 65,000 clones, over 75% detected once. The sequencing sample was made of peripheral blood. Receptors were obtained from a woman aged 80 or over with acute or convalescent COVID-19. Both conserved end residues are part of each CDR3. A D gene is named only where the DNA matches it firmly. Part of the rows lack a size; the others show once, few, many or a class for expanded clones.

j_call v_call clone_size cdr3_length d_call cdr3_nt cdr3_aa
TRBJ1-1 TRBV23-1 NA 11 NA TGCGCCAGCAGTTACAGGGCTGAAGCTTTCTTT CASSYRAEAFF
TRBJ1-4 TRBV12-3/TRBV12-4 NA 13 TRBD1 TGTGCCAGCACCCTAGACAGGGCTGAAAAACTGTTTTTT CASTLDRAEKLFF
TRBJ1-2 TRBV7-9 NA 13 TRBD1 TGTGCCAGCAGCTTAGAAAGGGGGCATGGCTACACCTTC CASSLERGHGYTF
TRBJ2-7 TRBV5-1 NA 15 TRBD1 TGCGCCAGCAGCCTAACCTCGGGACAGAACTACGAGCAGTACTTC CASSLTSGQNYEQYF
TRBJ2-3 TRBV7-3 NA 15 TRBD2 TGTGCCAGCAGCCCGTCGGGACTAGCGGCAGATACGCAGTATTTT CASSPSGLAADTQYF
TRBJ1-5 TRBV2 NA 16 TRBD1 TGTGCCAGCAGTGGCGGACAGGGGAATAGCAATCAGCCCCAGCATTTT CASSGGQGNSNQPQHF
TRBJ2-5 TRBV6-6 NA 16 TRBD1 TGTGCCAGCAGGAGACAGGGTTTGGCTCAGGAAGAGACCCAGTACTTC CASRRQGLAQEETQYF
TRBJ2-3 TRBV5-1 NA 16 TRBD2 TGCGCCAGCAGCTTGGAACTAGCGGGGGGTACAGATACGCAGTATTTT CASSLELAGGTDTQYF
TRBJ2-2 TRBV5-1 few 16 TRBD2 TGCGCCAGCAGCCCACCACTAGCGGCGAATACCGGGGAGCTGTTTTTT CASSPPLAANTGELFF
TRBJ1-1 TRBV9 NA 16 NA TGTGCCAGCAGCGTTTTCGGAACACAGGGATACACTGAAGCTTTCTTT CASSVFGTQGYTEAFF
TRBJ2-3 TRBV3-1/TRBV3-2 NA 15 NA TGTGCCAGCAGCCGTCGCGGCGGTGCCACAGATACGCAGTATTTT CASSRRGGATDTQYF